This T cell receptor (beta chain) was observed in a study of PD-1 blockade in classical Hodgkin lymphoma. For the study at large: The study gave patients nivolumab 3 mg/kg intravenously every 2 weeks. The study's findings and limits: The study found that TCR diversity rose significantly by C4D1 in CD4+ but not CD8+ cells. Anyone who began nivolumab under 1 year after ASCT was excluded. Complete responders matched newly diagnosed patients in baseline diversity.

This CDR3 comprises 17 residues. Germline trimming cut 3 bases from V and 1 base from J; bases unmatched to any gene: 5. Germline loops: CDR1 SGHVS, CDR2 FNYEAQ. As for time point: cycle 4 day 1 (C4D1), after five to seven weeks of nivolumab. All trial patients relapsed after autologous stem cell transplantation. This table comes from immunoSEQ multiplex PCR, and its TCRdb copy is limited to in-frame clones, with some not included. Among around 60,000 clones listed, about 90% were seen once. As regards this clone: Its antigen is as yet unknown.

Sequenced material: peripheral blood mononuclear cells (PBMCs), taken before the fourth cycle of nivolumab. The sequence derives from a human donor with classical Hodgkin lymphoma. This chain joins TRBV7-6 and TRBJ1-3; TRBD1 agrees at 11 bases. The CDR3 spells CASSLGQGGSSGNTIYF. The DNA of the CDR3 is TGTGCCAGCAGCTTGGGACAGGGGGGCTCTTCTGGAAACACCATATATTTT.